Reported below is one T cell receptor beta chain. This sample is drawn from a study of long-term antiretroviral therapy in people with HIV. Study at large: Samples from the earliest time points predate the 2015 immediate-ART recommendation by about a decade.

The assay, immunoSEQ v3.0, was run at survey level. Some clones are missing from TCRdb's copy, which holds only in-frame ones; the method was immunoSEQ multiplex PCR. The table records more than 20,000 clones, about four fifths of them present only once. CDR1 MDHEN and CDR2 SYDVKM come from the germline V gene. This CDR3 is built from 17 residues. The V end was cut by 3 bases, the J end by 3 bases, with 21 bases between. The receptor was derived from a man in his forties with HIV. The starting material was unsorted PBMCs, obtained 0.5 years before starting antiretroviral therapy. This chain uses TRBV28 with TRBJ2-7, with D tentatively TRBD1 (5 bases). CDR3 sequence: CASSFFSRQKNNYEQYF. The CDR3 region has the DNA TGTGCCAGCAGTTTTTTTTCTCGACAGAAGAATAACTACGAGCAGTACTTC.